This T cell receptor (beta chain) appears in the sequencing data of a study of T cell clonotyping in hematopoietic cell transplantation. Germline V gene lookup returns CDR1 SGHTA and CDR2 FQGNSA. Unmatched junction bases numbered 1, after V lost 3 bases and J lost 4 bases. The CDR3 has 14 amino acids. This table comes from immunoSEQ multiplex PCR, and its TCRdb copy is limited to in-frame clones, with some not included. Counted here are 15,000 to 20,000 clones, 65% to 85% occurring once; the ten biggest clones make up over 12%. Study-wide points: Recipient TCR diversity dropped after transplant; expanded clonotypes rose from day 30 to 180.

On this clone: Its matching antigen is unknown.

The V gene is TRBV7-2, the J gene TRBJ2-5; 11 bases match TRBD1. Sample: peripheral blood mononuclear cells. This clonotype was obtained from a man aged 55-75 years in good health. Some clones in this sample may be carry-over from other donors' samples. The CDR3 spells CASSFGTGGETQYF. Here the CDR3 DNA reads TGTGCCAGCAGCTTCGGGACAGGGGGAGAGACCCAGTACTTC.